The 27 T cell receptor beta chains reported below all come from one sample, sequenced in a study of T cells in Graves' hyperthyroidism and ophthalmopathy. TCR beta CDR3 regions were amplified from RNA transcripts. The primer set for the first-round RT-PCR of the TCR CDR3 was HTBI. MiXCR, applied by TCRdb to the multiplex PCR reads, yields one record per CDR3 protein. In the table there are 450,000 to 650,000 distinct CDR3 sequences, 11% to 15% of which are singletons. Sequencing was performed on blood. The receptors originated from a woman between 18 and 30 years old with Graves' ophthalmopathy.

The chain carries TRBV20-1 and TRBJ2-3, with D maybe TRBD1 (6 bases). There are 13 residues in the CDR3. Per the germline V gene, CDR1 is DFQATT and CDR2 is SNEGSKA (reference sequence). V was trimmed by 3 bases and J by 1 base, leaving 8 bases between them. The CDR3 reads CSASRTGTDTQYF. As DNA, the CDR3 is TGCAGTGCTAGCCGGACAGGCACAGATACGCAGTATTTT.

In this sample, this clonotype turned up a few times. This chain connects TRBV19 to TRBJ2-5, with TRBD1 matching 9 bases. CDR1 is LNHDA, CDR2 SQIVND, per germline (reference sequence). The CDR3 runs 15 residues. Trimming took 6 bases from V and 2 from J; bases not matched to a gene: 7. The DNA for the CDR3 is TGTGCCAGTAGCCGGACAGGGGCGACACAAGAGACCCAGTACTTC. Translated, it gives CASSRTGATQETQYF. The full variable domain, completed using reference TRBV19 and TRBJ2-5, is DGGITQSPKYLFRKEGQNVTLSCEQNLNHDAMYWYRQDPGQGLRLIYYSQIVNDFQKGDIAEGYSVSREKKESFPLTVTSAQKNPTAFYLCASSRTGATQETQYFGPGTRLLVL.

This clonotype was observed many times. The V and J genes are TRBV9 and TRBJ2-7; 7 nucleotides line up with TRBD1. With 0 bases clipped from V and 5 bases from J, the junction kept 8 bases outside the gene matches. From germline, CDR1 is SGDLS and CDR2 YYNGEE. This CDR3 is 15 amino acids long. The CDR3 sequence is CASSVGEGAHNEQYF. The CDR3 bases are TGTGCCAGCAGCGTAGGCGAGGGGGCGCATAACGAGCAGTACTTC. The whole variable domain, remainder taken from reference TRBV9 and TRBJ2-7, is DSGVTQTPKHLITATGQRVTLRCSPRSGDLSVYWYQQSLDQGLQFLIQYYNGEERAKGNILERFSAQQFPDLHSELNLSSLELGDSALYFCASSVGEGAHNEQYFGPGTRLTVT.

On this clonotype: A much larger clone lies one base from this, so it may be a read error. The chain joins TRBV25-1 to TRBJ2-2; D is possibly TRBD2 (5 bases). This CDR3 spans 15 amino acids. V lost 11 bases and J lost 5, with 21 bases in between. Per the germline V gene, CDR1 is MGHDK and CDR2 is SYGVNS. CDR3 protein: CAGTPTGIATGELFF. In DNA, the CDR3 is TGTGCCGGCACTCCCACCGGGATAGCGACCGGGGAGCTGTTTTTT.

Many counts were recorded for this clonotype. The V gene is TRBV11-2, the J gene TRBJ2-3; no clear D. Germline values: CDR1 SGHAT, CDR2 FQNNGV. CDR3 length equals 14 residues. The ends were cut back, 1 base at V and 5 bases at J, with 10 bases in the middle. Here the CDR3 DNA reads TGTGCCAGCAGCTTAGGGTCCGTCGGAGATACGCAGTATTTT. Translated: CASSLGSVGDTQYF.

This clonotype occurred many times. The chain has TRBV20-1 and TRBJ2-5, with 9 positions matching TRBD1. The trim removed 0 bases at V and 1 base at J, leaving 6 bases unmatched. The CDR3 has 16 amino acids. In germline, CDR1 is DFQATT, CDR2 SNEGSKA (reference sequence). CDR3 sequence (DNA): TGCAGTGCTAGAGATGGGTGGGGACAGGGCCAAGAGACCCAGTACTTC. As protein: CSARDGWGQGQETQYF.

The CDR3 coding sequence is TGTGCCTGGAATCCCGGGGTGGATACGCAGTATTTT. It codes for CAWNPGVDTQYF. This chain uses TRBV30 with TRBJ2-3, with D possibly being TRBD2 (5 bases). CDR3 length equals 12 residues. V was clipped by 4 bases and J by 6 bases, with 11 bases between them. Germline-derived CDR1 and CDR2 are GTSNPN and SVGIG (reference sequence).

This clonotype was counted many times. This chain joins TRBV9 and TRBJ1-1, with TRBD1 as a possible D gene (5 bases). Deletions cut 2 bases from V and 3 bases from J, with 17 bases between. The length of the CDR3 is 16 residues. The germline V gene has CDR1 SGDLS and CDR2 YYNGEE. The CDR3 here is CASSVGPGRADTEAFF. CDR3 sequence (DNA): TGTGCCAGCAGCGTGGGACCAGGGAGGGCGGACACTGAAGCTTTCTTT.

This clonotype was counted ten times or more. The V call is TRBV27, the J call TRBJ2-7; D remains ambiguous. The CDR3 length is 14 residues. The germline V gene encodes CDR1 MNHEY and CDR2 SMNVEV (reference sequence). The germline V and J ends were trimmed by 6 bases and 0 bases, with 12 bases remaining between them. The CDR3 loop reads CASSSPRISYEQYF. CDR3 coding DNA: TGTGCCAGCAGCTCCCCGCGGATCTCCTACGAGCAGTACTTC.

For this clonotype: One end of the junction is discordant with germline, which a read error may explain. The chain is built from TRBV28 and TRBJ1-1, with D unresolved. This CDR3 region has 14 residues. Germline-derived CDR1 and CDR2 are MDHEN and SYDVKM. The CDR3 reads CAGSARAVNTEAFF. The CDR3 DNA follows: TGTGCCGGCAGTGCGAGAGCCGTGAACACTGAAGCTTTCTTT. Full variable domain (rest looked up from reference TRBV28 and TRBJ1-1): DVKVTQSSRYLVKRTGEKVFLECVQDMDHENMFWYRQDPGLGLRLIYFSYDVKMKEKGDIPEGYSVSREKKERFSLILESASTNQTSMYLCAGSARAVNTEAFFGQGTRLTVV.

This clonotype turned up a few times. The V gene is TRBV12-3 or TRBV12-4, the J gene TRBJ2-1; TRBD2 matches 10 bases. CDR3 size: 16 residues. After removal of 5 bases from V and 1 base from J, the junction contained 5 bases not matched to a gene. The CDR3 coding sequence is TGTGCCAGCAGTAAAACTAGCGGGGTTTCCTACAATGAGCAGTTCTTC. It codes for CASSKTSGVSYNEQFF.

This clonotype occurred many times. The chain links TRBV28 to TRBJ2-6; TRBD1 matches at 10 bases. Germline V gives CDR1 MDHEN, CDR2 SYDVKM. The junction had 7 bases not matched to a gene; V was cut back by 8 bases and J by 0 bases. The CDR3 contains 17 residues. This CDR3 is CASQDRGYVSGANVLTF. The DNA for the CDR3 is TGTGCCAGCCAGGACAGGGGGTACGTCTCTGGGGCCAACGTCCTGACTTTC. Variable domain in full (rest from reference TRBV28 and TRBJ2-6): DVKVTQSSRYLVKRTGEKVFLECVQDMDHENMFWYRQDPGLGLRLIYFSYDVKMKEKGDIPEGYSVSREKKERFSLILESASTNQTSMYLCASQDRGYVSGANVLTFGAGSRLTVL.

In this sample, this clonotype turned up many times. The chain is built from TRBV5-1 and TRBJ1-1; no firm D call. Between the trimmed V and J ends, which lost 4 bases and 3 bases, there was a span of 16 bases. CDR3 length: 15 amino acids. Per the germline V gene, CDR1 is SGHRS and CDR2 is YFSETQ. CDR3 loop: CASSPLESGYTEAFF. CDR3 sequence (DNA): TGCGCCAGCAGCCCGCTTGAGTCTGGGTACACTGAAGCTTTCTTT.

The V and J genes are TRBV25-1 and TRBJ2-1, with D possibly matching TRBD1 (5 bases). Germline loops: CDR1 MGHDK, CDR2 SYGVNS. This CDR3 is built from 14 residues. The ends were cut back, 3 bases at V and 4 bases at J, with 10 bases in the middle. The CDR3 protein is CASSDSGNYNEQFF. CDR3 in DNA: TGTGCCAGCAGTGACTCAGGGAATTACAATGAGCAGTTCTTC.

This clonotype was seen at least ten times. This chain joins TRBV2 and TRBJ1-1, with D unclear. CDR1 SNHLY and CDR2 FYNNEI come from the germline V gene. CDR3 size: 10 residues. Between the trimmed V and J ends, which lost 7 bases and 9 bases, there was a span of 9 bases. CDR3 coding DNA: TGTGCCAGCAAGGCGGGCCAAGCTTTCTTT. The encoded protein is CASKAGQAFF.

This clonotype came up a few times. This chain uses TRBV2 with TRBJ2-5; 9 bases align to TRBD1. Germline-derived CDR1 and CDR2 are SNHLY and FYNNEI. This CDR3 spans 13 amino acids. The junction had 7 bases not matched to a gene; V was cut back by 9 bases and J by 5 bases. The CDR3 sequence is CASSRTGVETQYF. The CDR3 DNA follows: TGTGCCAGTAGCCGGACAGGGGTCGAGACCCAGTACTTC.

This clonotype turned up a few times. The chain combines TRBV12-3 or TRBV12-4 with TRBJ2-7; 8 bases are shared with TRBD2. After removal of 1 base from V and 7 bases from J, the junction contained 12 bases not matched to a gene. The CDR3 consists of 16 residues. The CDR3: CASSLGSSGISWEQYF. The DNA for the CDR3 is TGTGCCAGCAGTTTAGGGAGTAGCGGGATCTCCTGGGAGCAGTACTTC.

The CDR3 is CASSSIGQGANEKLFF. Written as DNA, the CDR3 is TGTGCCAGCAGTTCTATCGGACAGGGGGCGAATGAAAAACTGTTTTTT. The V call is TRBV28, the J call TRBJ1-4; 11 nucleotides align to TRBD1. CDR1 is MDHEN and CDR2 is SYDVKM in the germline V gene. The CDR3 contains 16 residues. V dropped 4 bases and J dropped 5; count of bases not matched to a gene: 6.

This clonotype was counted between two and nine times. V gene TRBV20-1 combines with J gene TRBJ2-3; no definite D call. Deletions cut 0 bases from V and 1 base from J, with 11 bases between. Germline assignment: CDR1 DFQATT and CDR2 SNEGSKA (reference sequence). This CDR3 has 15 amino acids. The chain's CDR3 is CSARDGQAGTDTQYF. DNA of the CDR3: TGCAGTGCTAGAGATGGGCAAGCCGGCACAGATACGCAGTATTTT.

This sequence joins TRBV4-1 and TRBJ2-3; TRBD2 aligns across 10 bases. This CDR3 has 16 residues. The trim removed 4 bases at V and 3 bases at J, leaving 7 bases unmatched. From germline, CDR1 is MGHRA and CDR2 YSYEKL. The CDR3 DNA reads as TGCGCCAGCAGCCCGAGAAGCGGGAGGGCGACAGATACGCAGTATTTT. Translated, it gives CASSPRSGRATDTQYF.

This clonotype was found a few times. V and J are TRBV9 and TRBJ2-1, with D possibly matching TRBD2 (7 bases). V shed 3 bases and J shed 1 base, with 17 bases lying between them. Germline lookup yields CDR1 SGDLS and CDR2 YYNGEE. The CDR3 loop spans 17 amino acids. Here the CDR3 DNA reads TGTGCCAGCAGCGGTGCCACGGGGGGCCCTTCCTACAATGAGCAGTTCTTC. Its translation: CASSGATGGPSYNEQFF.

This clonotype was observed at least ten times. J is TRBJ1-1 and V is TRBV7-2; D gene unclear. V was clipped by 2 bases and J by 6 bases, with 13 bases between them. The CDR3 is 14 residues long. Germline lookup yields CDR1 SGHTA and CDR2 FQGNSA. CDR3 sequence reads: CASSLIGVSSEAFF. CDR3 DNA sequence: TGTGCCAGCAGCTTAATTGGCGTTAGTTCTGAAGCTTTCTTT.

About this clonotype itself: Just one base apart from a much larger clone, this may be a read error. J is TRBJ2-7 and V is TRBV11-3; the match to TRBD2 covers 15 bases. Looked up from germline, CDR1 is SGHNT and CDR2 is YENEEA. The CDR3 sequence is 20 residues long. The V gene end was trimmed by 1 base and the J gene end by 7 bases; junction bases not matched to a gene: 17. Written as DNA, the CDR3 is TGTGCCAGCAGCTTAGTCGGTTGGGGGACTAGCGGGAGGAAGGCCAATGAGCAGTACTTC. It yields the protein CASSLVGWGTSGRKANEQYF.

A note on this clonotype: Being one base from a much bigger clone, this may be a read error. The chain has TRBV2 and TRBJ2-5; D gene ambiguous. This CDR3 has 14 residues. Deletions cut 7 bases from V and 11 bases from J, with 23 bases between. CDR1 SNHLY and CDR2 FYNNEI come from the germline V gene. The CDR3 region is CASKGQSPQVRQYF. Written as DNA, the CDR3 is TGTGCCAGCAAGGGCCAGAGTCCGCAAGTACGTCAGTACTTC.

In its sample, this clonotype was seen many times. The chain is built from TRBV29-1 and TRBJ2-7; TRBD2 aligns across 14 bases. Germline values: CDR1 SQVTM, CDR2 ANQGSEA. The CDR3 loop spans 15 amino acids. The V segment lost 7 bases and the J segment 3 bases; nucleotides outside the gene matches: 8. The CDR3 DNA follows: TGCAGCGCCAAGGGACTAGCGGGAGCAGGCTACGAGCAGTACTTC. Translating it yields CSAKGLAGAGYEQYF.

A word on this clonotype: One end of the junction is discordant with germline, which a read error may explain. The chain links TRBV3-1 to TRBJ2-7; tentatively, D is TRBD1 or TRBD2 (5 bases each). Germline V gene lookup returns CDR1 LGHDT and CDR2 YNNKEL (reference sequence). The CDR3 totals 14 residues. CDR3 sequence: CASNQRDVNYEQYF. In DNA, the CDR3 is TGTGCCAGCAACCAAAGGGACGTCAACTACGAGCAGTACTTC.

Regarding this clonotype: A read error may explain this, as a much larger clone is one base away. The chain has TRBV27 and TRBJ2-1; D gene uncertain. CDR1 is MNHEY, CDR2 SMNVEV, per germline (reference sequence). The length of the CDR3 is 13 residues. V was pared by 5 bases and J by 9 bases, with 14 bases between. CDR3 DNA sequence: TGTGCCAGCAGTGCGTCTGGGCATAGTGAGCAGTTCTTC. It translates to CASSASGHSEQFF.